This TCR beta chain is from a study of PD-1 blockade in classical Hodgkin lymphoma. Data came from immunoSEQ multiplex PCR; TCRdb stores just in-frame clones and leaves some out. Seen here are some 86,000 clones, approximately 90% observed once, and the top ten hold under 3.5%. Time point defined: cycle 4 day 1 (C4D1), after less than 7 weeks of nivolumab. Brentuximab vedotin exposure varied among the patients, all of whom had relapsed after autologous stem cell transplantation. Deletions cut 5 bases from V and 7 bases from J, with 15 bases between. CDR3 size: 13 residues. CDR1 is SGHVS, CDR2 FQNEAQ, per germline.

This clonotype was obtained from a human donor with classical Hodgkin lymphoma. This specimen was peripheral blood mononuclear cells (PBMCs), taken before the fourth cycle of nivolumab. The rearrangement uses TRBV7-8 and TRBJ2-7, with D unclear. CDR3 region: CASSLGSMGEQYF. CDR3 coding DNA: TGTGCCAGCAGCCTGGGGTCGATGGGGGAGCAGTACTTC.